Listed here are 28 T cell receptor beta chains from one sample, sequenced in a study of blood T cell repertoires in COVID-19 (TCRdb year 2020). Library creation used the immunoSEQ multiplex PCR assay. As stored in TCRdb, this immuneACCESS dataset retains in-frame rearrangements with V and J assigned. A fraction of the clones does not appear; measured against another copy, unresolved V genes explain less than half of the discrepancy, and the remainder lacks a known reason. Recorded for this sample are approximately 300,000 clones; over 80% of them occurred a single time. The ten largest clones represent roughly 6.3% of the sample. Sequences were obtained from peripheral blood. These receptors were taken from a woman in her 50s with COVID-19, enrolled during active disease.

For the CDR3, the DNA is TGTGCCAGCAGTCGCGACAGGTTGAGCGATGGCTACACCTTC. It translates to CASSRDRLSDGYTF. The genes are TRBV6-2 or TRBV6-3 and TRBJ1-2, with D perhaps TRBD1 (6 bases). Between the trimmed V and J ends, which lost 5 bases and 6 bases, there was a span of 16 bases. The CDR3 extends over 14 amino acids. CDR1 is MNHEY, CDR2 SVGEGT, per germline.

The chain employs TRBV16 and TRBJ1-1; TRBD1 matches at 7 bases. The CDR3 spans 12 residues. Germline-derived CDR1 and CDR2 are KGHSY and FQNENV. The J segment lost 12 bases and the V segment lost 5 bases, leaving 9 bases of the junction unmatched. In DNA form, the CDR3 reads TGTGCCAGCAGCGTTGACAGGGTTCGGTCTTTCTTT. Its protein is CASSVDRVRSFF.

The table lists this clone with a count of one. The chain couples TRBV20-1 to TRBJ1-5, with a weak D call TRBD1 (5 bases). The CDR3 has 12 amino acids. V gave up 3 bases and J gave up 5 bases, with 8 bases separating them. CDR1 and CDR2 (germline): DFQATT, SNEGSKA (reference sequence). The CDR3 here is CSASQGDQPQHF. The DNA of the CDR3 is TGCAGTGCTAGTCAAGGGGATCAGCCCCAGCATTTT.

This rearrangement joins TRBV6-6 to TRBJ2-1; possible D gene TRBD1, 5 bases. The germline V gene has CDR1 MNHNY and CDR2 SVGAGI (reference sequence). The CDR3 is made up of 14 amino acids. Trimming stripped 2 bases from V and 1 base from J, with 6 bases between. CDR3 nucleotide sequence: TGTGCCAGCAGTTACACAGGATCCTACAATGAGCAGTTCTTC. Protein product: CASSYTGSYNEQFF.

The chain is built from TRBV7-9 and TRBJ1-2, with D possibly being TRBD1 (6 bases). The CDR3 extends over 12 amino acids. CDR1 and CDR2 (germline): SEHNR, FQNEAQ (reference sequence). The ends were cut back, 8 bases at V and 2 bases at J, with 9 bases in the middle. CDR3 region: CASGDRNYGYTF. The DNA for the CDR3 is TGTGCCAGCGGAGACAGGAACTATGGCTACACCTTC.

CDR3 DNA sequence: TGTGCCAGCAGCTTAGGAGCGGCTTACAATGAGCAGTTCTTC. It translates to CASSLGAAYNEQFF. The chain combines TRBV7-2 with TRBJ2-1; the D gene is possibly TRBD2 (5 bases). With 1 base removed from V and 4 bases from J, the gap between germline ends came to 8 bases. From germline, CDR1 is SGHTA and CDR2 FQGNSA. The CDR3 covers 14 residues.

The chain is built from TRBV10-3 and TRBJ2-1; 14 bases line up with TRBD2. The CDR3 runs 17 residues. Germline V gives CDR1 ENHRY, CDR2 SYGVKD. J gave up 4 bases and V 2 bases, and 4 bases lay outside the gene matches. The CDR3 here is CAISEPRTSGRYNEQFF. The CDR3 bases are TGTGCCATCAGTGAGCCCCGGACTAGCGGGAGGTACAATGAGCAGTTCTTC.

The rearrangement uses TRBV15 and TRBJ1-4; 10 positions agree with TRBD1. There are 16 residues in the CDR3. Germline trimming cut 1 base from V and 10 bases from J; bases unmatched to any gene: 9. CDR1 is LNHNV, CDR2 YYDKDF, per germline (reference sequence). CDR3 residues: CATSRVPTGGVRKLFF. The CDR3 coding sequence is TGTGCCACCAGCAGAGTTCCGACAGGGGGCGTTAGAAAACTGTTTTTT.

This clone was found once. V gene TRBV7-9 combines with J gene TRBJ2-5; 13 positions agree with TRBD2. Unmatched junction bases numbered 5, after V lost 5 bases and J lost 5 bases. Germline V gene data show CDR1 as SEHNR and CDR2 as FQNEAQ (reference sequence). This CDR3 contains 15 residues. CDR3 loop: CASSLSGLAGETQYF. The CDR3 DNA sequence: TGTGCCAGCAGCCTATCGGGACTAGCGGGGGAGACCCAGTACTTC.

This chain joins TRBV7-2 and TRBJ1-2, with D maybe TRBD1 (6 bases). V was trimmed by 5 bases and J by 0 bases, leaving 19 bases between them. Looked up from germline, CDR1 is SGHTA and CDR2 is FQGNSA. CDR3 length: 17 amino acids. CDR3 amino acids: CASSPQARQVTNYGYTF. Written as DNA, the CDR3 is TGTGCCAGCAGCCCGCAAGCCCGACAGGTGACTAACTATGGCTACACCTTC.

This clone has at least ten counts. J is TRBJ2-1 and V is TRBV7-3, with D perhaps TRBD1 (5 bases). Germline-derived CDR1 and CDR2 are SGHTA and FQGTGA. The CDR3 runs to 15 residues. Trimming left V 5 bases short and J 0 bases short, with 11 bases between. The CDR3: CASSPGHSSYNEQFF. CDR3 nucleotides: TGTGCCAGCAGCCCCGGACATAGCTCCTACAATGAGCAGTTCTTC.

The chain recombines TRBV3-1 (or the pseudogene TRBV3-2) with TRBJ2-3; tentatively, D is TRBD1 (5 bases). The length of the CDR3 is 16 residues. The V gene's germline CDR1 is LGHDT and CDR2 YNNKEL (reference sequence). With 2 bases removed from V and 2 bases from J, the gap between germline ends came to 14 bases. The CDR3 spells CASSQRGGRDTDTQYF. CDR3 nucleotide sequence: TGTGCCAGCAGCCAAAGGGGTGGCAGGGACACAGATACGCAGTATTTT.

The chain links TRBV3-1 (or the pseudogene TRBV3-2) to TRBJ2-4, with 9 bases matching TRBD2. This CDR3 is built from 19 residues. With V trimmed by 0 bases and J by 0 bases, 9 bases remained unmatched. CDR1 LGHDT and CDR2 YNNKEL come from the germline V gene (reference sequence). As DNA, the CDR3 is TGTGCCAGCAGCCAAGATCTAACTAGCGGGCAACTAGCCAAAAACATTCAGTACTTC. Residues: CASSQDLTSGQLAKNIQYF.

The chain joins TRBV2 to TRBJ2-1; D perhaps matches TRBD2 (6 bases). The germline gives CDR1 SNHLY, CDR2 FYNNEI. The CDR3 is 14 residues long. V lost 3 bases, J lost 8 bases, and 14 bases lay in between. In nucleotides, the CDR3 is TGTGCCAGCAGTGACATCCTTCCGGGGGATGAGCAGTTCTTC. Translating it yields CASSDILPGDEQFF.

The table lists this clone with a count of one. V gene TRBV11-2 combines with J gene TRBJ2-1, with TRBD2 matching 11 bases. This CDR3 has 17 amino acids. Germline V gene sequence: CDR1 SGHAT, CDR2 FQNNGV. J gave up 0 bases and V 3 bases, and 4 bases lay outside the gene matches. CDR3 nucleotides: TGTGCCAGCAGCTTTCGCGGGACTAGCGGCTCCTACAATGAGCAGTTCTTC. Amino acids: CASSFRGTSGSYNEQFF.

The chain links TRBV19 to TRBJ2-7, with D maybe TRBD2 (5 bases). The germline CDR1 and CDR2 sequences are LNHDA and SQIVND (reference sequence). V lost 6 bases and J 2 bases, leaving 11 bases between the germline ends. The CDR3 extends over 13 amino acids. CDR3 protein: CASSQIGAYEQYF. As DNA, the CDR3 is TGTGCCAGTAGCCAAATCGGGGCCTACGAGCAGTACTTC.

The chain is built from TRBV19 and TRBJ2-3; no definite D call. V was trimmed by 4 bases and J by 3 bases, leaving 5 bases between them. Germline lookup yields CDR1 LNHDA and CDR2 SQIVND (reference sequence). This CDR3 spans 12 amino acids. The DNA of the CDR3 is TGTGCCAGTAGTACCTATACAGATACGCAGTATTTT. This sequence encodes CASSTYTDTQYF.

This clone was picked up one time. This chain links TRBV11-2 with TRBJ2-3, with 8 bases identical to TRBD2. CDR1 and CDR2 (germline): SGHAT, FQNNGV. Trimming cost V 4 bases and J 2 bases; bases outside gene matches: 11. The CDR3 covers 17 residues. Here the CDR3 reads CASSSPLSGGFTDTQYF. The CDR3 coding sequence is TGTGCCAGCAGCTCTCCCTTATCGGGAGGGTTCACAGATACGCAGTATTTT.

The rearrangement uses TRBV11-3 and TRBJ2-7; 7 bases are a match to TRBD1. The CDR3 has 15 residues. The ends lost 5 bases at V and 7 bases at J; junction bases unmatched: 14. Germline CDR1 is SGHNT and CDR2 is YENEEA. The CDR3 sequence is CASSPTPGQSGEQYF. CDR3 nucleotides: TGTGCCAGCAGCCCAACTCCGGGACAGTCGGGTGAGCAGTACTTC. The variable domain in full, with the rest retrieved from reference TRBV11-3 and TRBJ2-7, is EAGVVQSPRYKIIEKKQPVAFWCNPISGHNTLYWYLQNLGQGPELLIRYENEEAVDDSQLPKDRFSAERLKGVDSTLKIQPAELGDSAVYLCASSPTPGQSGEQYFGPGTRLTVT.

Here the CDR3 reads CASSPIAGDGSDTQYF. In DNA, the CDR3 is TGCGCCAGCAGCCCAATAGCGGGAGATGGATCAGATACGCAGTATTTT. This sequence joins TRBV5-1 and TRBJ2-3; TRBD2 matches at 9 bases. The germline CDR1 and CDR2 sequences are SGHRS and YFSETQ. V was pared by 4 bases and J by 4 bases, with 10 bases of the junction left unmatched. This CDR3 has 16 residues.

The CDR3 DNA sequence: TGTGCCAGCAGAGGTGGGGGGGACTATGGCTACACCTTC. Translating gives CASRGGGDYGYTF. The gene calls are TRBV5-4 and TRBJ1-2, with D perhaps TRBD1 (5 bases). The CDR3 sequence is 13 residues long. Germline CDR1 reads SGHNT; CDR2 reads YYREEE (reference sequence). Trimming took 5 bases from V and 3 from J, leaving 11 bases between them.

The V and J genes are TRBV6-2 or TRBV6-3 and TRBJ2-2, with D unclear. The germline gives CDR1 MNHEY, CDR2 SVGEGT. Trimming cost V 5 bases and J 8 bases, with 9 bases left between them. The length of the CDR3 is 12 residues. CDR3 in amino acids: CASSDFKGELFF. CDR3 DNA sequence: TGTGCCAGCAGTGACTTTAAAGGGGAGCTGTTTTTT.

V and J are TRBV5-1 and TRBJ2-5, with a weak D call TRBD1 (5 bases). The CDR3 is 13 amino acids. Looked up from germline, CDR1 is SGHRS and CDR2 is YFSETQ. Trimming pared 2 bases from V and 5 bases from J, leaving 10 bases between. The CDR3 DNA is TGCGCCAGCAGCTTCAGGGTTCGGGAGACCCAGTACTTC. Translated, it gives CASSFRVRETQYF.

This chain connects TRBV18 to TRBJ1-2, with TRBD1 as a possible D gene (5 bases). CDR3 size: 13 residues. The V gene lost 6 bases and the J gene lost 4 bases, with 12 bases spanning the gap. Germline CDR1 and CDR2: KGHSH and LQKENI. This CDR3 is CASSKGLPYGYTF. As DNA, the CDR3 is TGTGCCAGCTCCAAGGGGCTGCCCTATGGCTACACCTTC. The variable domain in full, completed from reference TRBV18 and TRBJ1-2, reads NAGVMQNPRHLVRRRGQEARLRCSPMKGHSHVYWYRQLPEEGLKFMVYLQKENIIDESGMPKERFSAEFPKEGPSILRIQQVVRGDSAAYFCASSKGLPYGYTFGSGTRLTVV.

This chain joins TRBV11-3 and TRBJ2-7, with TRBD1 matching over 7 bases. The V segment lost 4 bases and the J segment 6 bases; nucleotides outside the gene matches: 18. CDR1 SGHNT and CDR2 YENEEA come from the germline V gene. This CDR3 comprises 17 residues. Here the CDR3 reads CASSSLARGPFLAEQYF. In nucleotides, the CDR3 is TGTGCCAGCAGCTCCCTTGCAAGGGGGCCGTTTTTGGCCGAGCAGTACTTC.

This clone turned up a few times. The gene calls are TRBV3-1 (or the pseudogene TRBV3-2) and TRBJ2-1; 10 bases are shared with TRBD2. The CDR3 totals 16 residues. Germline V lookup: CDR1 LGHDT, CDR2 YNNKEL (reference sequence). V trimming: 4 bases; J trimming: 5 bases; junction bases outside the gene matches: 8. CDR3 bases: TGTGCCAGCAGCCCCACCGGGACTAGCGCCAACAATGAGCAGTTCTTC. Protein: CASSPTGTSANNEQFF.

This chain uses TRBV7-2 with TRBJ2-7; 11 bases are shared with TRBD2. CDR1 SGHTA and CDR2 FQGNSA come from the germline V gene. There are 15 residues in the CDR3. The junction had 10 bases not matched to a gene; V was cut back by 6 bases and J by 6 bases. This CDR3 reads CASSRTSGSRFEQYF. The CDR3 coding sequence is TGTGCCAGCAGTCGAACTAGCGGGAGTCGTTTCGAGCAGTACTTC.

This clone was found a few times. The rearrangement uses TRBV5-5 and TRBJ2-1, with D uncertain. CDR3 size: 14 residues. V shed 0 bases and J shed 8 bases, with 12 bases lying between them. From germline, CDR1 is SGHKS and CDR2 YYEKEE (reference sequence). CDR3 bases: TGTGCCAGCAGCTTGGCCGAACTATCAGATGAGCAGTTCTTC. This translates into CASSLAELSDEQFF.